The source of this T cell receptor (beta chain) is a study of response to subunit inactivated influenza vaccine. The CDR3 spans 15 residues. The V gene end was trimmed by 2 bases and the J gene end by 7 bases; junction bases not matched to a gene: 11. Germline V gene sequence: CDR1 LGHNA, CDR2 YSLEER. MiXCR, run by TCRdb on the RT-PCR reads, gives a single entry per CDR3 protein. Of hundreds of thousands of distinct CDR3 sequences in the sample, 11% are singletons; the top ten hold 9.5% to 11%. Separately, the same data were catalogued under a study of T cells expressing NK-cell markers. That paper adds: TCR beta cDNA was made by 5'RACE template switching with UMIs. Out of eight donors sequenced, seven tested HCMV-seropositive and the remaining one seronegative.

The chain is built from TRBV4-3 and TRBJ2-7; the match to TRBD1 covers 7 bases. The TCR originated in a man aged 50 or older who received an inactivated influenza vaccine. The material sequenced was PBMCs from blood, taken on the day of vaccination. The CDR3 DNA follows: TGCGCCAGCAGCCAATTATACAGGGGCCATTGGGAGCAGTACTTC. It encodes CASSQLYRGHWEQYF.